These 17 T cell receptor beta chains were all obtained from the same sample, sequenced in a study of long-term antiretroviral therapy in people with HIV. This was the immunoSEQ v3.0 assay at survey level. Profiling relied on immunoSEQ multiplex PCR, and the TCRdb table lists in-frame clones only, not all of them. The table lists about 29,000 clones, roughly 80% of them singletons. The starting material was unsorted PBMCs, obtained 2.9 years after starting antiretroviral therapy. Source of these receptors: a man aged 50-59 years with HIV.

The chain carries TRBV30 and TRBJ2-4; the D call may be TRBD1 or TRBD2 (6 bases each). The germline gives CDR1 GTSNPN, CDR2 SVGIG (reference sequence). Trimming left V 2 bases short and J 5 bases short, with 13 bases between. The CDR3 has 14 amino acids. CDR3 residues: CAWSLRGAENIQYF. CDR3 sequence (DNA): TGTGCCTGGAGTCTAAGGGGGGCGGAAAACATTCAGTACTTC.

This clone was counted between two and nine times. The rearrangement joins TRBV5-5 to TRBJ1-5; D is undetermined. There are 14 residues in the CDR3. V lost 2 bases and J 1 base, leaving 7 bases between the germline ends. Germline V gene sequence: CDR1 SGHKS, CDR2 YYEKEE (reference sequence). CDR3 coding DNA: TGTGCCAGCAGCTTTTACCTGAGCAATCAGCCCCAGCATTTT. Its translation is CASSFYLSNQPQHF.

The CDR3 loop is CASSLVDSYEQFF. The CDR3 DNA is TGCGCCAGCAGCTTGGTGGACTCGTATGAGCAGTTCTTC. This chain joins TRBV5-1 and TRBJ2-1; D perhaps matches TRBD2 (5 bases). V lost 0 bases, J lost 8 bases, and 9 bases lay in between. Germline V CDR1 and CDR2: SGHRS, YFSETQ. There are 13 residues in the CDR3.

The chain joins TRBV19 to TRBJ2-7; TRBD1 agrees at 7 bases. Germline loops: CDR1 LNHDA, CDR2 SQIVND (reference sequence). The CDR3 totals 17 residues. Unmatched junction bases numbered 10, after V lost 1 base and J lost 1 base. DNA for the CDR3: TGTGCCAGTAGTATAGCTTTCGGGACAGAGAGTTCCTACGAGCAGTACTTC. Translating gives CASSIAFGTESSYEQYF.

This clone was picked up one time. The chain is built from TRBV30 and TRBJ1-4; a weak D match, TRBD1 (6 bases). Looked up from germline, CDR1 is GTSNPN and CDR2 is SVGIG (reference sequence). Trimming shortened V by 2 bases and J by 10 bases, and 14 bases separated the two germline ends. The CDR3 spans 13 residues. The CDR3 sequence is CAWSSPGARKLFF. CDR3 sequence (DNA): TGTGCCTGGAGTTCACCAGGGGCTCGAAAACTGTTTTTT.

The chain employs TRBV7-2 and TRBJ2-1, with TRBD1 matching over 7 bases. V trimming: 4 bases; J trimming: 2 bases; junction bases outside the gene matches: 5. The germline CDR1 and CDR2 sequences are SGHTA and FQGNSA. The CDR3 runs 15 residues. The CDR3 nucleotides read TGTGCCAGCAGCTCAAACAGGGGTACCTACAATGAGCAGTTCTTC. This translates into CASSSNRGTYNEQFF.

The chain recombines TRBV28 with TRBJ1-1; 7 positions agree with TRBD1. The CDR3 totals 13 residues. Germline CDR1 reads MDHEN; CDR2 reads SYDVKM. Trimming removed 5 bases from V and 10 bases from J; junction bases left unmatched: 10. The CDR3 DNA sequence: TGTGCCAGCAGTCCCCCCGGACAGGAGGGAGCTTTCTTT. Translated, it gives CASSPPGQEGAFF.

The chain carries TRBV27 and TRBJ1-2; 8 nucleotides agree with TRBD1. CDR3 size: 14 residues. The germline V gene encodes CDR1 MNHEY and CDR2 SMNVEV (reference sequence). With 6 bases clipped from V and 5 bases from J, the junction kept 8 bases outside the gene matches. CDR3 residues: CASRSAGGGYGYTF. The CDR3 DNA sequence: TGTGCCAGCAGGTCCGCAGGGGGCGGATATGGCTACACCTTC.

The chain joins TRBV7-6 to TRBJ2-2, with 9 bases identical to TRBD1. Germline assignment: CDR1 SGHVS and CDR2 FNYEAQ. This CDR3 is 18 amino acids long. The V gene end was trimmed by 2 bases and the J gene end by 4 bases; junction bases not matched to a gene: 11. CDR3 residues: CASSLLFRGQGATGELFF. CDR3 sequence (DNA): TGTGCCAGCAGCTTACTATTCCGGGGACAGGGAGCCACCGGGGAGCTGTTTTTT.

V gene TRBV9 combines with J gene TRBJ1-2; 9 bases line up with TRBD1. Germline V lookup: CDR1 SGDLS, CDR2 YYNGEE. V shed 5 bases, J shed 6 bases, and the junction held 11 bases outside the gene matches. The CDR3 has 15 amino acids. The CDR3 region has the DNA TGTGCCAGCAGTTCGGAGGGGACAGGGTGGAATGGCTACACCTTC. Translated: CASSSEGTGWNGYTF.

The chain carries TRBV27 and TRBJ1-1, with 8 bases aligning to TRBD1. CDR1 MNHEY and CDR2 SMNVEV come from the germline V gene (reference sequence). The CDR3 extends over 16 amino acids. The V gene end was trimmed by 2 bases and the J gene end by 1 base; junction bases not matched to a gene: 6. DNA of the CDR3: TGTGCCAGCAGTTTAGGGCCCGGGACAGGGAACACTGAAGCTTTCTTT. Translating gives CASSLGPGTGNTEAFF.

This clone was seen a few times. The chain carries TRBV6-5 and TRBJ1-2, with 7 positions matching TRBD1. The CDR3 spans 13 residues. V dropped 7 bases and J dropped 4; count of bases not matched to a gene: 6. Germline assignment: CDR1 MNHEY and CDR2 SVGAGI. The CDR3 is CASTKGQSYGYTF. The CDR3, as DNA: TGTGCCAGCACCAAGGGACAGTCCTATGGCTACACCTTC.

The genes are TRBV6-1 and TRBJ2-5; 9 bases fit TRBD1. Germline V CDR1 and CDR2: MNHNS, SASEGT. The V gene end was trimmed by 5 bases and the J gene end by 7 bases; junction bases not matched to a gene: 5. The CDR3 totals 13 residues. The CDR3 DNA sequence: TGTGCCAGCAGTACGGGACAGGGAGTGACCCAGTACTTC. This codes for CASSTGQGVTQYF.

The chain recombines TRBV19 with TRBJ2-2, with no clear D. Deletions cut 4 bases from V and 3 bases from J, with 12 bases between. CDR1 and CDR2 (germline): LNHDA, SQIVND (reference sequence). This CDR3 is 15 amino acids long. The CDR3 DNA sequence: TGTGCCAGTAGTACCACCCGTCTTGACACCGGGGAGCTGTTTTTT. This gives the protein CASSTTRLDTGELFF.

The DNA of the CDR3 is TGTGCCAGCAGTCAGACTAGCCTTAGCTTCTTC. This gives the protein CASSQTSLSFF. The J gene is TRBJ2-1, the V gene TRBV2, with 7 positions matching TRBD2. Germline CDR1 reads SNHLY; CDR2 reads FYNNEI. The length of the CDR3 is 11 residues. J lost 16 bases, V lost 5 bases, and 8 bases had no gene match.

This rearrangement joins TRBV28 to TRBJ2-7; D possibly corresponds to TRBD1 (6 bases). Per germline, CDR1 MDHEN and CDR2 SYDVKM. The ends were cut back, 3 bases at V and 7 bases at J, with 7 bases in the middle. The CDR3 has 11 residues. CDR3 residues: CASSLRGEQYF. As DNA, the CDR3 is TGTGCCAGCAGTTTGAGGGGGGAGCAGTACTTC.

This chain joins TRBV7-9 and TRBJ2-3; D unresolved. The V end lost 6 bases, the J end lost 0 bases, and 4 bases lay between the germline ends. Germline V gene sequence: CDR1 SEHNR, CDR2 FQNEAQ (reference sequence). There are 12 residues in the CDR3. The CDR3 region is CASSVSTDTQYF. The CDR3 coding sequence is TGTGCCAGCAGTGTAAGCACAGATACGCAGTATTTT.